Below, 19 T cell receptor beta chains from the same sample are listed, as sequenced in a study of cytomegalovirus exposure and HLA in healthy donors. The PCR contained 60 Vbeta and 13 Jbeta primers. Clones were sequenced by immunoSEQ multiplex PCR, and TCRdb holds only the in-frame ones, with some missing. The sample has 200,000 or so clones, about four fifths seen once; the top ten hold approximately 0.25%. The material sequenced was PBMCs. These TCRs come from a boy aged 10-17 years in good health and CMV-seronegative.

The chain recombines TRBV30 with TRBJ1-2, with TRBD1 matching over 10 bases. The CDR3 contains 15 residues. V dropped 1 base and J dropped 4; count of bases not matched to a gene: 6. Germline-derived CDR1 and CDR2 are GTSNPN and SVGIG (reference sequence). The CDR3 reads CAWSAGTGDPYGYTF. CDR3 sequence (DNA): TGTGCCTGGAGTGCCGGGACAGGGGACCCCTATGGCTACACCTTC. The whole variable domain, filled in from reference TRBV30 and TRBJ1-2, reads SQTIHQWPATLVQPVGSPLSLECTVEGTSNPNLYWYRQAAGRGLQLLFYSVGIGQISSEVPQNLSASRPQDRQFILSSKKLLLSDSGFYLCAWSAGTGDPYGYTFGSGTRLTVV.

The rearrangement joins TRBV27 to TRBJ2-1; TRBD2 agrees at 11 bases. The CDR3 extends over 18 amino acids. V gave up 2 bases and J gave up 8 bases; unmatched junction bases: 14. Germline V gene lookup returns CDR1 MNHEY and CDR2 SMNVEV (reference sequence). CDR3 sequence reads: CASSLRGWIAGGSDEQFF. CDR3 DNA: TGTGCCAGCAGTTTAAGGGGTTGGATAGCGGGGGGGAGCGATGAGCAGTTCTTC.

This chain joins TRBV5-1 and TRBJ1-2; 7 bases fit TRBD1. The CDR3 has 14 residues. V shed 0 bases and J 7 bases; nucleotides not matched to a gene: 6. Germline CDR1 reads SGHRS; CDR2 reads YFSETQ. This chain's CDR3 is CASSLVGTESGYTF. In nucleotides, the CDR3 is TGCGCCAGCAGCTTGGTCGGGACAGAATCTGGCTACACCTTC.

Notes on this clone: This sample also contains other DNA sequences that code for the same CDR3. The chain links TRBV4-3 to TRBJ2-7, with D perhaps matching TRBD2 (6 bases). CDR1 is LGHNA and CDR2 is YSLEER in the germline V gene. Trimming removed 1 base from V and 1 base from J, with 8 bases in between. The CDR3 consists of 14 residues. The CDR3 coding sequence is TGCGCCAGCAGCCAAGGGCGGGGTTCCTACGAGCAGTACTTC. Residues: CASSQGRGSYEQYF.

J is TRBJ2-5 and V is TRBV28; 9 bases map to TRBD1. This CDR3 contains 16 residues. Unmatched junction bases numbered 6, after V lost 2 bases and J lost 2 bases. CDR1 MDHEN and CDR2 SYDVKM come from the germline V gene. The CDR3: CASSLGETGGQETQYF. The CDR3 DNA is TGTGCCAGCAGTTTAGGGGAGACAGGGGGACAAGAGACCCAGTACTTC.

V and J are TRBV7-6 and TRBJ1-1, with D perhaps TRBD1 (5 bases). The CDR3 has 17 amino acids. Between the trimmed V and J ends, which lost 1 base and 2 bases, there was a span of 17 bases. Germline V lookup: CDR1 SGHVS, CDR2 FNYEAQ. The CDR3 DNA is TGTGCCAGCAGCTTAGTAGGCCCAGGGAACCCAAACACTGAAGCTTTCTTT. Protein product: CASSLVGPGNPNTEAFF.

In DNA, the CDR3 is TGTGCCAGCAGCCACTCGGCGGGGCAGCCCCAGCATTTT. Protein: CASSHSAGQPQHF. The chain combines TRBV11-2 with TRBJ1-5; unclear D gene. The CDR3 sequence is 13 residues long. Germline V CDR1 and CDR2: SGHAT, FQNNGV. V lost 5 bases, J lost 7 bases, and 12 bases lay in between.

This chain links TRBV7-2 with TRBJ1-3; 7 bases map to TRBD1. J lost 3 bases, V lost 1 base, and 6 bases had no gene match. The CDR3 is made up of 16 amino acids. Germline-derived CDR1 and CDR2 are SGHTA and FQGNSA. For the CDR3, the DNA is TGTGCCAGCAGCTTAGGAAGGGGGCAGTTTGGAAACACCATATATTTT. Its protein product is CASSLGRGQFGNTIYF.

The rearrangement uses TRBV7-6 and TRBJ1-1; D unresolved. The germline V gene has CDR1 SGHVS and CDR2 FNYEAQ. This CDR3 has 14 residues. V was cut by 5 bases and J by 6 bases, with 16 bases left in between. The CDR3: CASSKGGFWAEAFF. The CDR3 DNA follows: TGTGCCAGCAGCAAAGGAGGGTTTTGGGCTGAAGCTTTCTTT.

Here the CDR3 DNA reads TGTGCCACCAGCCGCTCTTGGACAGGGGAAAGGAACACCATATATTTT. This gives the protein CATSRSWTGERNTIYF. This rearrangement joins TRBV15 to TRBJ1-3; 9 bases align to TRBD1. Germline CDR1 reads LNHNV; CDR2 reads YYDKDF (reference sequence). Trimming at V came to 5 bases and at J to 7 bases, leaving 12 bases not matched to a gene. This CDR3 spans 16 amino acids.

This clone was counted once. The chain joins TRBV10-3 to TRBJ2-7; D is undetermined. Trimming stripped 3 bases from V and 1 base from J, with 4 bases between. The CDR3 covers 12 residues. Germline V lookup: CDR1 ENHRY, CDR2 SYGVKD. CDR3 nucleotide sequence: TGTGCCATCAGTGATCAATCCTACGAGCAGTACTTC. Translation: CAISDQSYEQYF.

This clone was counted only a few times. The CDR3 region has the DNA TGTGCCAGCAGCGTAGTTAGCGGGGACTCCTACAATGAGCAGTTCTTC. Amino acids: CASSVVSGDSYNEQFF. The rearrangement uses TRBV9 and TRBJ2-1, with TRBD2 matching 8 bases. The germline V gene has CDR1 SGDLS and CDR2 YYNGEE. Trimming at V came to 0 bases and at J to 0 bases, leaving 2 bases not matched to a gene. The CDR3 is made up of 16 amino acids.

The CDR3 is CASSLGTGGLRTEAFF. CDR3 DNA sequence: TGTGCCAGCAGCTTGGGGACAGGGGGCTTGAGGACTGAAGCTTTCTTT. The V gene is TRBV11-2, the J gene TRBJ1-1; 12 bases fit TRBD1. The CDR3 runs 16 residues. With V trimmed by 3 bases and J by 5 bases, 7 bases remained unmatched. From germline, CDR1 is SGHAT and CDR2 FQNNGV.

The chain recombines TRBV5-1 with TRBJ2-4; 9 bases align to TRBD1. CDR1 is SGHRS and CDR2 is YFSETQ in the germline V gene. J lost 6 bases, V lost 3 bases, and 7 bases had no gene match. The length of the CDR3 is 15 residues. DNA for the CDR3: TGCGCCAGCAGCTCCGTGATGGGACAGGGAAACATTCAGTACTTC. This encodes CASSSVMGQGNIQYF.

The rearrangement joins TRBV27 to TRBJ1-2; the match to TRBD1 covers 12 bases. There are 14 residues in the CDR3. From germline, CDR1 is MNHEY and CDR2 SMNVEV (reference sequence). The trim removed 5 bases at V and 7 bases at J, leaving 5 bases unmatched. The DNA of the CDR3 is TGTGCCAGCAGTCCCGCGGGACAGGGGGCTGGCTACACCTTC. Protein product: CASSPAGQGAGYTF.

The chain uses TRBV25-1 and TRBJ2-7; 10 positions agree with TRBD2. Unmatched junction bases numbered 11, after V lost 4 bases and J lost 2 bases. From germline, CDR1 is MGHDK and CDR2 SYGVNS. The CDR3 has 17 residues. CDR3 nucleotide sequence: TGTGCCAGCAGTGGGGAAATAGCGGGAGGTCTTACCTACGAGCAGTACTTC. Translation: CASSGEIAGGLTYEQYF.

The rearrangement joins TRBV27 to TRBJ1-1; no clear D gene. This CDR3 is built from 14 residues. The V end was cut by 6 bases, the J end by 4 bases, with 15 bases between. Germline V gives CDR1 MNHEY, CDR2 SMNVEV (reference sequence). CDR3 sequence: CASRYTAGFTEAFF. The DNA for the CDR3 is TGTGCCAGCAGATATACAGCGGGGTTCACTGAAGCTTTCTTT.

The CDR3 sequence is CASRVDSHTDTQYF. CDR3 in DNA: TGTGCCAGCAGGGTCGACAGCCACACAGATACGCAGTATTTT. The gene calls are TRBV2 and TRBJ2-3, with a weak D call TRBD1 (5 bases). The V end lost 6 bases, the J end lost 2 bases, and 12 bases lay between the germline ends. Germline V gene sequence: CDR1 SNHLY, CDR2 FYNNEI. This CDR3 contains 14 residues.

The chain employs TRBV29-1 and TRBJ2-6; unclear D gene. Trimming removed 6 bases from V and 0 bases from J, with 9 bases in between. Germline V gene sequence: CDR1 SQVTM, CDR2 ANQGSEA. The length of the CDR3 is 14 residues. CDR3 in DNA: TGCAGCGTGGCAGGTCCCTCTGGGGCCAACGTCCTGACTTTC. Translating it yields CSVAGPSGANVLTF.